The clone carrying this T cell receptor (beta chain) has a handful of counts. The antigen remains unidentified. Trimming left V 2 bases short and J 6 bases short, with 10 bases between. The CDR3 runs to 14 residues. Per the germline V gene, CDR1 is MNHEY and CDR2 is SVGAGI. The data stem from a study of T-cell memory formation after mild COVID-19. Looking at the study overall: Largely donor-specific TCR clusters were found. Overall study findings and caveats: Those CD4+ clones that contracted were mainly in CM and EM (CD8+ ones in EMRA). Memory from before infection featured some responding clones, which suggests cross-reactive memory joined. Clones that got smaller from day 15 to 85 had even CD4/CD8, while clones growing later tipped toward CD4+.

TCRdb ran MiXCR on the 5' RACE reads and lists one entry per CDR3 protein. The data hold 500,000 to 550,000 distinct CDR3 sequences, with just over 20% observed a single time. The sequenced material came from PBMCs or a T cell subset sorted from them (not recorded which). The clonotype originates from an adult woman who had mild COVID-19 (a few samples of this study predate the infection). Cell type and time point are not known. The chain recombines TRBV6-5 with TRBJ2-2; a weak D match, TRBD1 (6 bases). CDR3 protein: CASSYDRSAGELFF. The DNA for the CDR3 is TGTGCCAGCAGTTACGACAGGTCGGCCGGGGAGCTGTTTTTT.